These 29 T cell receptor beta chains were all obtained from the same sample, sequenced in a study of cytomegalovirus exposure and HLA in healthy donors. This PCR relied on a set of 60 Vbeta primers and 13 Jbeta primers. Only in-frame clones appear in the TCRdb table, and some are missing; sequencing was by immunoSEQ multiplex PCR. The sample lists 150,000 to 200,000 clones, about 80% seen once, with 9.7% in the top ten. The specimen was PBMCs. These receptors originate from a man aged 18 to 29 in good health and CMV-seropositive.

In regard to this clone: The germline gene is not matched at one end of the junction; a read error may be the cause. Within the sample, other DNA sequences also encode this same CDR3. CDR3 in amino acids: CATSRDLGAGGTGELFF. In DNA form, the CDR3 reads TGTGCCACTAGCAGAGATCTAGGGGCAGGGGGAACCGGGGAGCTGTTTTTT. The V gene is TRBV15, the J gene TRBJ2-2, with 7 bases identical to TRBD1. The CDR3 extends over 17 amino acids. Germline V lookup: CDR1 LNHNV, CDR2 YYDKDF (reference sequence).

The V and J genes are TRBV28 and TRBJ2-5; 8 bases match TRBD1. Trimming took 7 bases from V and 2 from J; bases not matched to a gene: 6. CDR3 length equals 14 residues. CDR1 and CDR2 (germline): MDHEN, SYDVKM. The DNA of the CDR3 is TGTGCCAGCAACCTCGACAGGGGACAAGAGACCCAGTACTTC. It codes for CASNLDRGQETQYF.

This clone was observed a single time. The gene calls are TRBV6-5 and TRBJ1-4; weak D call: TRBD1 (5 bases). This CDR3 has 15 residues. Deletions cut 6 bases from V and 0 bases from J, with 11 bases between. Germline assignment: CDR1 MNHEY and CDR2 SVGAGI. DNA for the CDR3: TGTGCCAGCAGGGAGGGGCTTGCAACTAATGAAAAACTGTTTTTT. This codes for CASREGLATNEKLFF.

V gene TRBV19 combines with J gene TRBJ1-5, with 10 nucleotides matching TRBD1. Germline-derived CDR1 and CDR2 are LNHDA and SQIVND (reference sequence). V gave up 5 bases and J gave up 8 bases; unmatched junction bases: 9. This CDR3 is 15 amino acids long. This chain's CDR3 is CASSPLRQGAKPQHF. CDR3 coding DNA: TGTGCCAGTAGTCCCCTCCGACAGGGGGCGAAGCCCCAGCATTTT.

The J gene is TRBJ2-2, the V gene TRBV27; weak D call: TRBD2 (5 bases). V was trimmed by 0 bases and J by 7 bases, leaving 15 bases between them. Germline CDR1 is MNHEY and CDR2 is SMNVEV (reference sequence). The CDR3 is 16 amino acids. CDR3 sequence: CASSLSPGSRFGELFF. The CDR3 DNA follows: TGTGCCAGCAGTTTATCTCCGGGATCGCGGTTCGGGGAGCTGTTTTTT.

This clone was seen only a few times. The DNA for the CDR3 is TGTGCCAGCAGCGTAGGGACAGGGGACACAGATACGCAGTATTTT. It translates to CASSVGTGDTDTQYF. This chain connects TRBV9 to TRBJ2-3; the match to TRBD1 covers 9 bases. V lost 0 bases and J lost 2; bases outside the gene matches: 1. The CDR3 loop spans 15 amino acids. The germline gives CDR1 SGDLS, CDR2 YYNGEE.

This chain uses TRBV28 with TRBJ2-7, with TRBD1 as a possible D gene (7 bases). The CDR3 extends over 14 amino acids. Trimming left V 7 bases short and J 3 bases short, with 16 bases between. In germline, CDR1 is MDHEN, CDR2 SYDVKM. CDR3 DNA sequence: TGTGCCAGCACTCAAGGAGGGGGCATCTACGAGCAGTACTTC. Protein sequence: CASTQGGGIYEQYF.

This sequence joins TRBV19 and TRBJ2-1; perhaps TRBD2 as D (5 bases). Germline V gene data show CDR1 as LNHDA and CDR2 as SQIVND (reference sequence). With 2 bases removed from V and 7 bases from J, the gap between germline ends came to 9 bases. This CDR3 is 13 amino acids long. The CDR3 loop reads CASSIRGGNEQFF. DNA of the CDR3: TGTGCCAGTAGTATAAGAGGAGGTAATGAGCAGTTCTTC.

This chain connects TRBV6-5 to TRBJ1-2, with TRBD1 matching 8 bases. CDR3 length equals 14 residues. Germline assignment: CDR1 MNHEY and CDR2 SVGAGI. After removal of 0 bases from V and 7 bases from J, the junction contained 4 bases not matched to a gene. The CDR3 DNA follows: TGTGCCAGCAGTTACTCGACAGGGGTAGGTGGCTACACCTTC. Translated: CASSYSTGVGGYTF.

CDR3 sequence reads: CASSLEGQGQQETQYF. DNA for the CDR3: TGTGCCAGCAGCTTGGAAGGGCAGGGACAACAAGAGACCCAGTACTTC. V and J are TRBV5-4 and TRBJ2-5; perhaps TRBD1 as D (6 bases). This CDR3 is built from 16 residues. Germline V lookup: CDR1 SGHNT, CDR2 YYREEE (reference sequence). Trimming removed 0 bases from V and 2 bases from J, with 14 bases in between.

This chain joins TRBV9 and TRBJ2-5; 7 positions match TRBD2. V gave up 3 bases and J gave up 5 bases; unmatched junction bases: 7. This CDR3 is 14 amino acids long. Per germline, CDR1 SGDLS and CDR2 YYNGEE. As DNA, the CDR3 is TGTGCCAGCAGCGGTGGGGGGGTCCGGGAGACCCAGTACTTC. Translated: CASSGGGVRETQYF.

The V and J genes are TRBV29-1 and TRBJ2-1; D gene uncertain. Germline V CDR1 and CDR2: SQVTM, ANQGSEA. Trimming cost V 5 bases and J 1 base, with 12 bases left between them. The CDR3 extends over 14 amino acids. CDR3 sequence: CSVSEMRSYNEQFF. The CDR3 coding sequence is TGCAGCGTTTCGGAGATGAGGTCCTACAATGAGCAGTTCTTC.

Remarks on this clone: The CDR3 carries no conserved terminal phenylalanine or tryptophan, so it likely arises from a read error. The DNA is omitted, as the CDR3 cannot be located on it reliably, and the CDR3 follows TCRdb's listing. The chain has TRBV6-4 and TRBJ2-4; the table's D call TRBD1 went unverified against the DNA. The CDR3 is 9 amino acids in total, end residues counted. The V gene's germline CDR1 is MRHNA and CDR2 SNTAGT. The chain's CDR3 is CASKPGQGG.

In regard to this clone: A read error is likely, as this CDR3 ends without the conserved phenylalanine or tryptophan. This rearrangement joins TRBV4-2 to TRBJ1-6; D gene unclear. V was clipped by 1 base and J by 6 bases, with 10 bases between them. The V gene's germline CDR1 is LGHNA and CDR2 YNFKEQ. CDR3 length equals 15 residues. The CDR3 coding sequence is TGTGCCAGCAGCCAAGGAGGCGCTTTTAATTCACCCCTCCACCTT. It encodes CASSQGGAFNSPLHL.

In nucleotides, the CDR3 is TGTGCCAGCAGTTACGCCAATTCTGGGCCCCTCCATGGCTACACCTTC. Protein sequence: CASSYANSGPLHGYTF. J is TRBJ1-2 and V is TRBV6-5; D call uncertain. From germline, CDR1 is MNHEY and CDR2 SVGAGI. The ends were cut back, 2 bases at V and 6 bases at J, with 19 bases in the middle. The CDR3 is 16 amino acids.

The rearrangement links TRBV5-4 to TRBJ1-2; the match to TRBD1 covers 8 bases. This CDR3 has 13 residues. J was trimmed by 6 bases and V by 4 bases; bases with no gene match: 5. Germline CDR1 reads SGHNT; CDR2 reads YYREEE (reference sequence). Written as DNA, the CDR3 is TGTGCCAGCAGCCCCCAGGGGGCAAATGGCTACACCTTC. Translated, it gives CASSPQGANGYTF.

The CDR3 loop reads CASSSKSYEQYF. The CDR3 bases are TGTGCCAGCAGTTCCAAATCCTACGAGCAGTACTTC. V and J are TRBV28 and TRBJ2-7; no clear D gene. The CDR3 spans 12 residues. V was clipped by 4 bases and J by 1 base, with 5 bases between them. Germline V CDR1 and CDR2: MDHEN, SYDVKM.

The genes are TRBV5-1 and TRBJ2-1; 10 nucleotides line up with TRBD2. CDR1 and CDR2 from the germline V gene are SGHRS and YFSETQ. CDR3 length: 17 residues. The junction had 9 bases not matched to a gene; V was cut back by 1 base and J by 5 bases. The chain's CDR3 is CASSLLASGSKNNEQFF. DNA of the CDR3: TGCGCCAGCAGCTTGCTCGCTAGCGGGAGTAAAAACAATGAGCAGTTCTTC.

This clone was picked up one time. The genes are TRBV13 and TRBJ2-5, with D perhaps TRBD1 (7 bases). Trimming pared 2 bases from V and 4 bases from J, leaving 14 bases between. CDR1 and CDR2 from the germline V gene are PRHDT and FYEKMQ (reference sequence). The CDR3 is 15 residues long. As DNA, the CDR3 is TGTGCCAGCAGCTTATCCAACAGGGGAGGAGAGACCCAGTACTTC. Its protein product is CASSLSNRGGETQYF.

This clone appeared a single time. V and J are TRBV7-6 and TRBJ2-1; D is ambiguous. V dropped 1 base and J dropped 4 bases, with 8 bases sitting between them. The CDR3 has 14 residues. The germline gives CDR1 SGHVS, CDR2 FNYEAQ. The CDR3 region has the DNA TGTGCCAGCAGCTTAGGACTGGTTTACAATGAGCAGTTCTTC. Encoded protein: CASSLGLVYNEQFF.

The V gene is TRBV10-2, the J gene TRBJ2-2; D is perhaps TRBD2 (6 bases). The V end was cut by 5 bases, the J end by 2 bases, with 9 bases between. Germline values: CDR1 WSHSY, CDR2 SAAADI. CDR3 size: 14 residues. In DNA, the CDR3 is TGCGCCAGCAGTTGGGACTCTAACACCGGGGAGCTGTTTTTT. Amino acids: CASSWDSNTGELFF.

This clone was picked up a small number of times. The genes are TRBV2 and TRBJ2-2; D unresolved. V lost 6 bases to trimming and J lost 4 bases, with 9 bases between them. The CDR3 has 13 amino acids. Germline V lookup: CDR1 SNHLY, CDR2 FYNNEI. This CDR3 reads CASRQVSTGELFF. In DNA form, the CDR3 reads TGTGCCAGCAGGCAGGTGTCCACCGGGGAGCTGTTTTTT.

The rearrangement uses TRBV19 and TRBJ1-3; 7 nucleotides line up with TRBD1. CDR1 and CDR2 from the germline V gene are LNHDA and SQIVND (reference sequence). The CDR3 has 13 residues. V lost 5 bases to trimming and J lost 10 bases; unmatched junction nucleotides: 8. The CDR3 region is CASSARTGRTIYF. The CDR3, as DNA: TGTGCCAGTAGTGCCCGGACAGGCCGTACCATATATTTT. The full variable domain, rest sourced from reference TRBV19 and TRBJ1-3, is DGGITQSPKYLFRKEGQNVTLSCEQNLNHDAMYWYRQDPGQGLRLIYYSQIVNDFQKGDIAEGYSVSREKKESFPLTVTSAQKNPTAFYLCASSARTGRTIYFGEGSWLTVV.

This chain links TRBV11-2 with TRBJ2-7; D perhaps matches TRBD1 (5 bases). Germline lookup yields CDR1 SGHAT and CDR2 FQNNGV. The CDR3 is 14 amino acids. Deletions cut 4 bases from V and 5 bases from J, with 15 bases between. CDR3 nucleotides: TGTGCCAGCAGCTATTCCCAGGGTTCCGACGAGCAGTACTTC. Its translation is CASSYSQGSDEQYF.

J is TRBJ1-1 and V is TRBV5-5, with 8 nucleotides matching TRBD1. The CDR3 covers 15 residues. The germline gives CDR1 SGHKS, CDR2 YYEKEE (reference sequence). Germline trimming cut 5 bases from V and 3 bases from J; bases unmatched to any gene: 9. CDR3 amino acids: CASSKTRQGYTEAFF. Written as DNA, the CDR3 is TGTGCCAGCAGTAAAACCCGACAGGGGTACACTGAAGCTTTCTTT.

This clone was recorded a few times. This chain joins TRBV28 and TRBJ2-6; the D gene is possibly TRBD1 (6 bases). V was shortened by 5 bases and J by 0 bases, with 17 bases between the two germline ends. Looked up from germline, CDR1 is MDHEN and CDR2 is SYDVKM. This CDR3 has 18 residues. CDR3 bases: TGTGCCAGCAGTCCCGACAGGTTGGGGCTCTCTGGGGCCAACGTCCTGACTTTC. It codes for CASSPDRLGLSGANVLTF.

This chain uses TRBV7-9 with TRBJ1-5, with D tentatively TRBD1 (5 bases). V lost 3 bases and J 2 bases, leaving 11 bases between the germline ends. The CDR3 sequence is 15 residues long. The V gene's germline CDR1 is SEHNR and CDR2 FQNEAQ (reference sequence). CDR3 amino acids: CASSFPGPGNQPQHF. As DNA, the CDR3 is TGTGCCAGCAGCTTTCCAGGGCCCGGCAATCAGCCCCAGCATTTT.

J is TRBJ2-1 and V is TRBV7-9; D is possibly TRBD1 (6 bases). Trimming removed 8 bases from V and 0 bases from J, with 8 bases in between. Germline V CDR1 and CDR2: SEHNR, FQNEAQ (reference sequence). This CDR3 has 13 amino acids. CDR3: CASGQSSYNEQFF. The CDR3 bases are TGTGCCAGCGGACAGAGCTCCTACAATGAGCAGTTCTTC.

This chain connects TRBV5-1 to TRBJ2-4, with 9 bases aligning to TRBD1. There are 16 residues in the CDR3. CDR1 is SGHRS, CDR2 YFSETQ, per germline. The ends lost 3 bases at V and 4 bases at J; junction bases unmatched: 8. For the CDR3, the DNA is TGCGCCAGCAGCTCCAAATTCGACAGGGGGAAAAACATTCAGTACTTC. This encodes CASSSKFDRGKNIQYF.